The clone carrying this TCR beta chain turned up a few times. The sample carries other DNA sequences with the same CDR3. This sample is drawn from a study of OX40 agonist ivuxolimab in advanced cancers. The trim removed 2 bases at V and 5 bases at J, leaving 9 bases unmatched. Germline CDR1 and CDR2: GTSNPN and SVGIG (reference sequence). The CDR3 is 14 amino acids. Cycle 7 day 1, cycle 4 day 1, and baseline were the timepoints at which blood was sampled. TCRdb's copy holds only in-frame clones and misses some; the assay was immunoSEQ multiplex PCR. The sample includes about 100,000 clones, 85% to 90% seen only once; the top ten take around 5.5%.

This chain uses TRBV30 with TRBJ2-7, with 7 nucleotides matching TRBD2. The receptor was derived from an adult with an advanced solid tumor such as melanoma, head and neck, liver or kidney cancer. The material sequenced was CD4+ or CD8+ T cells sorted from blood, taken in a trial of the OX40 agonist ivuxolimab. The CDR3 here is CAWSRGRGMNEQYF. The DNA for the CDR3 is TGTGCCTGGAGTCGCGGGAGAGGTATGAACGAGCAGTACTTC.